This paragraph reports one T cell receptor (beta chain). Its antigen is not known. The PCR ran on 60 Vbeta and 13 Jbeta primers. Sequencing used immunoSEQ multiplex PCR; TCRdb keeps in-frame clones, though not all of them. Found here are about 58,000 clones; the top ten clones hold more than 2%. Germline-derived CDR1 and CDR2 are SGHRS and YFSETQ. The CDR3 is made up of 16 amino acids. Trimming took off 2 bases at V and 0 bases at J, with 11 bases between the two ends. This sample was taken from a study of cytomegalovirus exposure and HLA in healthy donors. Overall study results and limits: Researchers reported in a later analysis that a missense DCLRE1C variant was tied to TCR beta V- and J-gene trimming. A list of approximately 160 TCR beta chains associated with cytomegalovirus was given. Presence/absence analyses assumed roughly uniform sequencing depth across donors, which may not hold.

Material: PBMCs. The receptor was isolated from a woman aged 18-29 years in good health and CMV-seronegative. The chain joins TRBV5-1 to TRBJ2-2, with D perhaps matching TRBD2 (5 bases). The CDR3 loop reads CASSFTRQPNTGELFF. The CDR3 DNA sequence: TGCGCCAGCAGCTTTACTAGGCAGCCGAACACCGGGGAGCTGTTTTTT. Variable domain in full (rest from reference TRBV5-1 and TRBJ2-2): KAGVTQTPRYLIKTRGQQVTLSCSPISGHRSVSWYQQTPGQGLQFLFEYFSETQRNKGNFPGRFSGRQFSNSRSEMNVSTLELGDSALYLCASSFTRQPNTGELFFGEGSRLTVL.